These 23 T cell receptor beta chains share one sample of origin, sequenced in a study of human T cells and chemical hapten exposure. The time point denotes: patch test 3, about 24 weeks after DPC sensitization. Sample treatment: therapeutic diphenylcyclopropenone sensitization with weekly scalp DPC. One entry per CDR3 protein results from TCRdb running MiXCR on the RACE reads. The top ten hold 5.7% of the sample, which has about 82,000 distinct CDR3 sequences, 10% to 15% seen once. Specimen: whole blood, collected in connection with sensitization to the hapten diphenylcyclopropenone (DPC). The receptor source for this set is a woman aged 50 to 65 with alopecia areata. Some clones in this sample may be carry-over from other donors' samples.

CDR3 region: CASSAAVYQPQHF. The CDR3 DNA follows: TGTGCCAGCAGCGCTGCCGTATATCAGCCCCAGCATTTT. The chain has TRBV12-3 or TRBV12-4 and TRBJ1-5; D is uncertain. Trimming took off 6 bases at V and 5 bases at J, with 11 bases between the two ends. The CDR3 is made up of 13 amino acids.

This clonotype was seen many times. This chain uses TRBV14 with TRBJ1-6; possibly TRBD1 for D (5 bases). The CDR3 has 15 amino acids. The germline V and J ends were trimmed by 4 bases and 8 bases, with 15 bases remaining between them. Germline V gene data show CDR1 as SGHDN and CDR2 as FVKESK. CDR3: CASSLLGTAHSPLHF. The CDR3 DNA reads TGTGCCAGCAGCCTATTGGGGACCGCGCATTCACCCCTCCACTTT. Full variable domain (missing parts from reference TRBV14 and TRBJ1-6): EAGVTQFPSHSVIEKGQTVTLRCDPISGHDNLYWYRRVMGKEIKFLLHFVKESKQDESGMPNNRFLAERTGGTYSTLKVQPAELEDSGVYFCASSLLGTAHSPLHFGNGTRLTVT.

The sample holds a few counts of this clonotype. The V gene is TRBV29-1, the J gene TRBJ1-1; no reliable D call. The V and J ends lost 4 bases and 8 bases respectively, with 14 bases between them. The germline gives CDR1 SQVTM, CDR2 ANQGSEA. The CDR3 extends over 12 amino acids. This chain's CDR3 is CSVVPRMGEAFF. CDR3 sequence (DNA): TGCAGCGTTGTTCCCAGGATGGGAGAAGCTTTCTTT.

This clonotype was seen a few times. The chain links TRBV12-3 or TRBV12-4 to TRBJ2-1, with D possibly being TRBD2 (5 bases). The CDR3 loop spans 13 amino acids. V shed 1 base and J shed 10 bases, with 11 bases lying between them. The CDR3 DNA sequence: TGTGCCAGCAGTTTAGGCGGGCATCGGGAGCAGTTCTTC. Translated: CASSLGGHREQFF.

This chain links TRBV29-1 with TRBJ2-2; D gene uncertain. This CDR3 contains 15 residues. Per the germline V gene, CDR1 is SQVTM and CDR2 is ANQGSEA. Trimming took 7 bases from V and 3 from J, leaving 18 bases between them. The CDR3 region is CSALAGNLDTGELFF. In DNA form, the CDR3 reads TGCAGCGCCCTTGCTGGCAATTTGGACACCGGGGAGCTGTTTTTT.

This clonotype was observed many times. This chain links TRBV27 with TRBJ1-5; 8 bases agree with TRBD1. Per germline, CDR1 MNHEY and CDR2 SMNVEV (reference sequence). V gave up 4 bases and J gave up 6 bases; unmatched junction bases: 5. This CDR3 has 14 amino acids. The CDR3 protein is CASSSGGAGQPQHF. In DNA form, the CDR3 reads TGTGCCAGCAGTTCAGGGGGCGCGGGTCAGCCCCAGCATTTT.

The rearrangement uses TRBV29-1 and TRBJ2-7; 11 bases align to TRBD2. The trim removed 6 bases at V and 7 bases at J, leaving 11 bases unmatched. Germline-derived CDR1 and CDR2 are SQVTM and ANQGSEA. CDR3 length: 14 amino acids. The CDR3 here is CSVVELAGAGEQYF. For the CDR3, the DNA is TGCAGCGTCGTGGAACTAGCGGGAGCCGGGGAGCAGTACTTC.

This clonotype was counted at least ten times. The chain links TRBV4-1 to TRBJ2-1; TRBD2 might be the D (6 bases). Germline V lookup: CDR1 MGHRA, CDR2 YSYEKL. Trimming stripped 0 bases from V and 5 bases from J, with 17 bases between. This CDR3 is built from 17 residues. The CDR3, as DNA: TGCGCCAGCAGCCAAGATATGACGGGAGCCCAGAACAATGAGCAGTTCTTC. It is translated as CASSQDMTGAQNNEQFF.

This clonotype was seen many times. The J gene is TRBJ2-3, the V gene TRBV11-2; 12 bases agree with TRBD2. V lost 4 bases to trimming and J lost 6 bases; unmatched junction nucleotides: 5. This CDR3 contains 15 residues. CDR1 and CDR2 from the germline V gene are SGHAT and FQNNGV. Here the CDR3 reads CASSWTSGNIDTQYF. Written as DNA, the CDR3 is TGTGCCAGCAGCTGGACTAGCGGGAACATTGATACGCAGTATTTT. The full variable domain, completed using reference TRBV11-2 and TRBJ2-3, is EAGVAQSPRYKIIEKRQSVAFWCNPISGHATLYWYQQILGQGPKLLIQFQNNGVVDDSQLPKDRFSAERLKGVDSTLKIQPAKLEDSAVYLCASSWTSGNIDTQYFGPGTRLTVL.

This clonotype was seen repeatedly, ten times or more. The rearrangement uses TRBV20-1 and TRBJ2-1; 8 bases agree with TRBD2. Trimming cost V 5 bases and J 7 bases; bases outside gene matches: 13. The CDR3 runs 15 residues. CDR1 and CDR2 from the germline V gene are DFQATT and SNEGSKA (reference sequence). The CDR3: CSAPLGRGGQNEQFF. The CDR3 nucleotides read TGCAGTGCTCCGCTCGGGAGGGGGGGGCAAAATGAGCAGTTCTTC.

This clonotype showed up many times. The chain uses TRBV29-1 and TRBJ2-1; 9 bases fit TRBD2. This CDR3 region has 12 residues. J lost 7 bases, V lost 4 bases, and 2 bases had no gene match. The germline CDR1 and CDR2 sequences are SQVTM and ANQGSEA. The CDR3 sequence is CSVGTSGNEQFF. The CDR3 DNA sequence: TGCAGCGTTGGTACTAGCGGGAATGAGCAGTTCTTC.

This clonotype was seen only a few times. The CDR3: CASSYYRDSTDTQYF. The CDR3 region has the DNA TGTGCCAGCAGTTACTACCGGGACTCCACAGATACGCAGTATTTT. The rearrangement links TRBV12-3 or TRBV12-4 to TRBJ2-3; D might be TRBD2 (6 bases). The V gene lost 4 bases and the J gene lost 2 bases, with 13 bases spanning the gap. The CDR3 covers 15 residues.

In this sample, this clonotype turned up many times. The rearrangement links TRBV2 to TRBJ2-7; D not resolved. Trimming pared 2 bases from V and 0 bases from J, leaving 5 bases between. The length of the CDR3 is 13 residues. CDR1 is SNHLY and CDR2 is FYNNEI in the germline V gene. The CDR3 region is CASSERYSYEQYF. DNA for the CDR3: TGTGCCAGCAGTGAAAGATACTCCTACGAGCAGTACTTC.

The J gene is TRBJ2-7, the V gene TRBV29-1; TRBD1 matches at 11 bases. Trimming took 4 bases from V and 7 from J; bases not matched to a gene: 9. CDR3 length: 14 residues. Germline V lookup: CDR1 SQVTM, CDR2 ANQGSEA. CDR3 residues: CSVGSGQGAGEQYF. The CDR3 DNA follows: TGCAGCGTTGGCTCTGGACAGGGGGCAGGGGAGCAGTACTTC.

Note on this clonotype: A single base separates this from a much larger clone, so it may be a read error. The chain recombines TRBV6-1 with TRBJ1-6, with D possibly matching TRBD1 (6 bases). Trimming took 0 bases from V and 7 from J, leaving 10 bases between them. Germline CDR1 reads MNHNS; CDR2 reads SASEGT. CDR3 size: 15 residues. CDR3 DNA: TGTGCCAGCAGTGAAGCGCAGAGGGGGAATTCACCCCTCCACTTT. This codes for CASSEAQRGNSPLHF.

This clonotype was seen many times. The rearrangement joins TRBV18 to TRBJ1-1; D not certain. The V gene lost 2 bases and the J gene lost 0 bases, with 13 bases spanning the gap. The CDR3 spans 16 residues. Germline V gene sequence: CDR1 KGHSH, CDR2 LQKENI. DNA for the CDR3: TGTGCCAGCTCACCAGAATCCACCCCTTTGAACACTGAAGCTTTCTTT. This encodes CASSPESTPLNTEAFF.

This clonotype was seen a few times. The genes are TRBV4-2 and TRBJ1-1; TRBD1 agrees at 8 bases. The V gene end was trimmed by 1 base and the J gene end by 3 bases; junction bases not matched to a gene: 7. This CDR3 contains 16 residues. Germline CDR1 and CDR2: LGHNA and YNFKEQ. Here the CDR3 reads CASSQGRGTGHTEAFF. CDR3 DNA: TGTGCCAGCAGCCAAGGGAGGGGGACAGGCCACACTGAAGCTTTCTTT.

This clonotype was counted a few times. The V and J genes are TRBV2 and TRBJ2-1; 8 bases agree with TRBD1. The CDR3 is 15 amino acids. Germline assignment: CDR1 SNHLY and CDR2 FYNNEI. V shed 3 bases, J shed 7 bases, and the junction held 8 bases outside the gene matches. This CDR3 reads CASSEGPRQGNEQFF. Written as DNA, the CDR3 is TGTGCCAGCAGTGAGGGCCCTCGACAGGGGAATGAGCAGTTCTTC.

The sample holds many counts of this clonotype. The rearrangement links TRBV29-1 to TRBJ1-1, with a tentative D call TRBD1 (5 bases). This CDR3 has 14 residues. Germline loops: CDR1 SQVTM, CDR2 ANQGSEA. V gave up 6 bases and J gave up 0 bases, with 14 bases separating them. As DNA, the CDR3 is TGCAGCGTCGGACTTATGGGGGTGAACACTGAAGCTTTCTTT. This sequence encodes CSVGLMGVNTEAFF.

This clonotype was counted many times. The CDR3 nucleotides read TGTGCCAGCAGCCGCTATACTAGCGGTTCTGGAAATGAGCAGTTCTTC. This gives the protein CASSRYTSGSGNEQFF. This sequence joins TRBV7-6 and TRBJ2-1, with 8 bases aligning to TRBD2. With V trimmed by 5 bases and J by 7 bases, 13 bases remained unmatched. Germline-derived CDR1 and CDR2 are SGHVS and FNYEAQ. The CDR3 loop spans 16 amino acids. Variable domain in full (rest from reference TRBV7-6 and TRBJ2-1): GAGVSQSPRYKVTKRGQDVALRCDPISGHVSLYWYRQALGQGPEFLTYFNYEAQQDKSGLPNDRFSAERPEGSISTLTIQRTEQRDSAMYRCASSRYTSGSGNEQFFGPGTRLTVL.

The V and J genes are TRBV5-1 and TRBJ2-7; D is possibly TRBD1 (6 bases). The germline CDR1 and CDR2 sequences are SGHRS and YFSETQ. V gave up 5 bases and J gave up 0 bases, with 9 bases separating them. The CDR3 runs to 13 residues. The CDR3: CASRQGRSYEQYF. CDR3 bases: TGCGCCAGCAGACAGGGTCGCTCCTACGAGCAGTACTTC.

This clonotype has just a few counts. The chain is built from TRBV7-8 and TRBJ1-2; D is undetermined. The germline V and J ends were trimmed by 0 bases and 4 bases, with 9 bases remaining between them. This CDR3 spans 14 amino acids. Looked up from germline, CDR1 is SGHVS and CDR2 is FQNEAQ. The CDR3 region is CASSLAGMGYGYTF. In DNA form, the CDR3 reads TGTGCCAGCAGCTTAGCCGGGATGGGCTATGGCTACACCTTC.

This clonotype was seen only a few times. The rearrangement joins TRBV7-8 to TRBJ2-2, with no clear D. Germline loops: CDR1 SGHVS, CDR2 FQNEAQ. V lost 1 base and J lost 5, with 11 bases in between. The CDR3 extends over 15 amino acids. The CDR3 sequence is CASSLGIGQTGELFF. In nucleotides, the CDR3 is TGTGCCAGCAGCTTAGGAATTGGGCAAACCGGGGAGCTGTTTTTT.